The present T cell receptor (beta chain) was sequenced within a study of blood T cell repertoires in COVID-19. Whole-study context: Samples representing acute and convalescent COVID-19 were sourced from the United States, Italy and Spain.

The germline V gene encodes CDR1 SGHDN and CDR2 FVKESK. The CDR3 totals 16 residues. V lost 0 bases and J 2 bases, leaving 12 bases between the germline ends. Some clones are missing from TCRdb's copy, which holds only in-frame ones; the method was immunoSEQ multiplex PCR. This sample has approximately 100,000 clones, with 85% to 95% found just once. The sequencing input was peripheral blood. The sequence was obtained from a man in his fifties with active COVID-19. The chain links TRBV14 to TRBJ2-3; possibly TRBD2 for D (6 bases). The CDR3 nucleotides read TGTGCCAGCAGCCAAGATAGCGGAGTAACCACAGATACGCAGTATTTT. Its protein is CASSQDSGVTTDTQYF.